This paragraph reports one T cell receptor beta chain. Its antigen is undetermined. Germline V gene data show CDR1 as MNHEY and CDR2 as SVGAGI. CDR3 length: 13 amino acids. V was trimmed by 5 bases and J by 2 bases, leaving 9 bases between them. These data are taken from a study of cytomegalovirus exposure and HLA in healthy donors. General study points: Indistinguishable V segments such as TRBV6-2 and TRBV6-3 were excluded. In a later analysis, HLA-associated beta chains showed higher expansion and lower generation probabilities than comparable chains. From TCR beta sequences, most subjects' HLA-A and HLA-B alleles were reportedly predicted accurately.

The PCR contained 60 Vbeta and 13 Jbeta primers. Here immunoSEQ multiplex PCR was the method, and the copy in TCRdb shows in-frame clones only, minus some. Altogether 180,000 or so clones are present, around 80% being singletons, with the ten largest covering roughly 1.5%. The chain links TRBV6-5 to TRBJ1-2, with D possibly being TRBD1 (5 bases). Sequenced input: PBMCs. The receptor's source is a man aged 18 to 29 in good health and CMV-seronegative. The CDR3 protein is CASSRDSNYGYTF. CDR3 sequence (DNA): TGTGCCAGCAGTCGTGACAGCAACTATGGCTACACCTTC.